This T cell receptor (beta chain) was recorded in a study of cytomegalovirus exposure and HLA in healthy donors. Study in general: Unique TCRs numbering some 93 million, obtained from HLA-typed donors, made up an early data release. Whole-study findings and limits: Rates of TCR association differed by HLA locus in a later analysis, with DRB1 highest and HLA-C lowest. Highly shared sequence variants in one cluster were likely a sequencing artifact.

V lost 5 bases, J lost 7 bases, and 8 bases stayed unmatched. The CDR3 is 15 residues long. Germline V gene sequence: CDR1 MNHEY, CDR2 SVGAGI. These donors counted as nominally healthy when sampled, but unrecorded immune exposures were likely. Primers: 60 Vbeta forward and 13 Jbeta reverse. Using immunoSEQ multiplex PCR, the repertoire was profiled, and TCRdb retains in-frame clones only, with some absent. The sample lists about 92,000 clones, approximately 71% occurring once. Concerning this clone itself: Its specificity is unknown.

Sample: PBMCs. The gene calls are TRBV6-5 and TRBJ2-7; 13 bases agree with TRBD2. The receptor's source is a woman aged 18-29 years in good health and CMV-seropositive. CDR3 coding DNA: TGTGCCAGCAGTACCCGACTAGCGGGAGGTCGGGAGCAGTACTTC. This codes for CASSTRLAGGREQYF.